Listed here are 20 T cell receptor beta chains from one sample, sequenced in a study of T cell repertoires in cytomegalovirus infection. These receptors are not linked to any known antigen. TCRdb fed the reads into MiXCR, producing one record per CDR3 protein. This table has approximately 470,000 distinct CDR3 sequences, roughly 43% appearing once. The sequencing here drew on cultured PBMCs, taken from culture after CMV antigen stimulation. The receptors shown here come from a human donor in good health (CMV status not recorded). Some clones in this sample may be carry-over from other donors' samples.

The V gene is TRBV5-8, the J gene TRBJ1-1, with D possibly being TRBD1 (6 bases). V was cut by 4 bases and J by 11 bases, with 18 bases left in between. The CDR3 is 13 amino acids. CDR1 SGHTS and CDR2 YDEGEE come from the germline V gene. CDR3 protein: CASSPGPGASAFF. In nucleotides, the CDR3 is TGTGCCAGCAGCCCGGGACCGGGGGCCTCTGCTTTCTTT.

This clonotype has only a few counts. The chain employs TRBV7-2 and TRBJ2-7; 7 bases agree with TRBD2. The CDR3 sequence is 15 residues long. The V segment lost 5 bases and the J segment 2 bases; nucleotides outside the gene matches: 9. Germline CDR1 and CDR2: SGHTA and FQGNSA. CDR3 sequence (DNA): TGTGCCAGCAGCGCTACCCCGGGACTAACCTACGAGCAGTACTTC. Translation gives CASSATPGLTYEQYF. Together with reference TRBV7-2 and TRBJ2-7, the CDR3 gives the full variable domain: GAGVSQSPSNKVTEKGKDVELRCDPISGHTALYWYRQSLGQGLEFLIYFQGNSAPDKSGLPSDRFSAERTGGSVSTLTIQRTQQEDSAVYLCASSATPGLTYEQYFGPGTRLTVT.

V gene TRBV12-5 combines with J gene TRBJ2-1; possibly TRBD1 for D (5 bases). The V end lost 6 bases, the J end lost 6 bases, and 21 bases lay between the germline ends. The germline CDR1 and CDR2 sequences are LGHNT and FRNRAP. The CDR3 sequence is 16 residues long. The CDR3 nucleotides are TGTGCTAGTGGCCCGCCAGGGCGAGAGTTTCCCAATGAGCAGTTCTTC. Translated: CASGPPGREFPNEQFF.

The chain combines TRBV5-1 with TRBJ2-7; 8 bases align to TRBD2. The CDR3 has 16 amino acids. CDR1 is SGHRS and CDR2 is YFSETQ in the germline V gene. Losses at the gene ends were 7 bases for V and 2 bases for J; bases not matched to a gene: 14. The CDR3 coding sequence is TGCGCCAGCGCGAGCGGGGGCCCGAATACGGCCTACGAGCAGTACTTC. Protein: CASASGGPNTAYEQYF. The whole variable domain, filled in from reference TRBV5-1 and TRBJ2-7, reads KAGVTQTPRYLIKTRGQQVTLSCSPISGHRSVSWYQQTPGQGLQFLFEYFSETQRNKGNFPGRFSGRQFSNSRSEMNVSTLELGDSALYLCASASGGPNTAYEQYFGPGTRLTVT.

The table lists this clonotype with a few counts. CDR3 loop: CASGGNSNQPQHF. The CDR3 DNA reads as TGTGCCAGCGGGGGGAATAGCAATCAGCCCCAGCATTTT. This sequence joins TRBV7-9 and TRBJ1-5, with D possibly matching TRBD1 (5 bases). Germline assignment: CDR1 SEHNR and CDR2 FQNEAQ (reference sequence). This CDR3 is built from 13 residues. Trimming stripped 8 bases from V and 0 bases from J, with 8 bases between.

The CDR3 loop reads CASSPTSGQNTEAFF. The CDR3 bases are TGTGCCAGCTCACCGACCTCGGGACAGAACACTGAAGCTTTCTTT. The chain recombines TRBV18 with TRBJ1-1; the D gene is possibly TRBD1 (6 bases). This CDR3 has 15 amino acids. The germline V gene encodes CDR1 KGHSH and CDR2 LQKENI. The ends were cut back, 3 bases at V and 1 base at J, with 12 bases in the middle.

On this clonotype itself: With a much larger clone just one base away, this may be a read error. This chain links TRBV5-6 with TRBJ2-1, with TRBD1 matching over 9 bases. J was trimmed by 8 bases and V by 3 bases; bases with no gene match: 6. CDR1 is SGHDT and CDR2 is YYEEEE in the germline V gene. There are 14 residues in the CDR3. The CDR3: CASSSGTGRYEQFF. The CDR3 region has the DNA TGTGCCAGCAGCTCGGGGACAGGGCGCTATGAGCAGTTCTTC.

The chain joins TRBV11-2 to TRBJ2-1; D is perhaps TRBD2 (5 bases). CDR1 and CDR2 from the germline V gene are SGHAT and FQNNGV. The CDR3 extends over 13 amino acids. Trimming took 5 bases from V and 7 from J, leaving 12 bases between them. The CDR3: CASSPTRSNEQFF. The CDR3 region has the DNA TGTGCCAGCAGCCCAACTAGAAGTAATGAGCAGTTCTTC.

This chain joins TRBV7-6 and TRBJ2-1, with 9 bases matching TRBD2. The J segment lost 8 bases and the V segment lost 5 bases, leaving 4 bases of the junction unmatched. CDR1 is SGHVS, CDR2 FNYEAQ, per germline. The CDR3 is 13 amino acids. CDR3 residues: CASSPAGGHEQFF. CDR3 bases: TGTGCCAGCAGCCCGGCGGGGGGGCATGAGCAGTTCTTC.

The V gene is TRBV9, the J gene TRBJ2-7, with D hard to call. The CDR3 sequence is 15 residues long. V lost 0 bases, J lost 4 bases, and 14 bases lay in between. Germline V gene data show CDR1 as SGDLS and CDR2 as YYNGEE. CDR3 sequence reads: CASSVEVGTQYEQYF. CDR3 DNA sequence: TGTGCCAGCAGCGTAGAGGTGGGCACCCAATACGAGCAGTACTTC.

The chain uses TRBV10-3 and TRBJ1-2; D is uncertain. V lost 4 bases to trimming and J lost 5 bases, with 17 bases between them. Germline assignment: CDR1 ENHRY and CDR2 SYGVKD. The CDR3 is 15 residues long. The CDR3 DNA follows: TGTGCCATCAGTGCAGTGTTAGGGCTTACGTATGGCTACACCTTC. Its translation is CAISAVLGLTYGYTF.

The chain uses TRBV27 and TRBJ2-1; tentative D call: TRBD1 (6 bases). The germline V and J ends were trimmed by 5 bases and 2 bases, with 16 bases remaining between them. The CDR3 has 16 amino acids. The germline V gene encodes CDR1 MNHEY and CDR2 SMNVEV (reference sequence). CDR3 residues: CASSPSTWDTYNEQFF. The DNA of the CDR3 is TGTGCCAGCAGTCCAAGCACATGGGACACCTACAATGAGCAGTTCTTC.

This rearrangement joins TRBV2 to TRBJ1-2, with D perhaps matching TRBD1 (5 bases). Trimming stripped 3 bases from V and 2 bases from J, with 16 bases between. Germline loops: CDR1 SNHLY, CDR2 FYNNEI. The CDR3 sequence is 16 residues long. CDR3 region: CASSEGQGRPNYGYTF. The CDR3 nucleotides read TGTGCCAGCAGTGAGGGCCAGGGACGCCCGAACTATGGCTACACCTTC.

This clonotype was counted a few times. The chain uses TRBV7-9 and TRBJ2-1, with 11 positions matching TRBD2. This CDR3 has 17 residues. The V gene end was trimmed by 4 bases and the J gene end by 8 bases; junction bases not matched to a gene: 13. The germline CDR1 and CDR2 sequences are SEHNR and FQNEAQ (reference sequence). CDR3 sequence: CASSSPPSGRLLDEQFF. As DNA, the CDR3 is TGTGCCAGCAGCTCCCCACCTAGCGGGAGGCTTTTGGATGAGCAGTTCTTC.

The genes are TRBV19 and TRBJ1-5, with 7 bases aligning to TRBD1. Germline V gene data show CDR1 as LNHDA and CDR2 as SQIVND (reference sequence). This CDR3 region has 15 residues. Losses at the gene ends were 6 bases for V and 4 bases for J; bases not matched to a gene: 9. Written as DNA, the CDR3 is TGTGCCAGTAGATCCTGGGACAGACGAAATCAGCCCCAGCATTTT. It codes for CASRSWDRRNQPQHF.

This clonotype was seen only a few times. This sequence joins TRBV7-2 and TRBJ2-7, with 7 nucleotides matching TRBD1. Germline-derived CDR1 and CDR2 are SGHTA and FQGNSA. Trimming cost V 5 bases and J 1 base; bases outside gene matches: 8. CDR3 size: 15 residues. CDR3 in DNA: TGTGCCAGCAGCGACCGGGACAGAGTTTCCTACGAGCAGTACTTC. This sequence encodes CASSDRDRVSYEQYF.

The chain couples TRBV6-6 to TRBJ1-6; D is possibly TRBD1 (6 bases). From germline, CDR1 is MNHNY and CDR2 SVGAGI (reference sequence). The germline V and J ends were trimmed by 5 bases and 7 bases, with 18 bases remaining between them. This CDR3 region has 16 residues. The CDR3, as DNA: TGTGCCAGCAGTCGGGGACATTTTCGGGAAAATTCACCCCTCCACTTT. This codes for CASSRGHFRENSPLHF.

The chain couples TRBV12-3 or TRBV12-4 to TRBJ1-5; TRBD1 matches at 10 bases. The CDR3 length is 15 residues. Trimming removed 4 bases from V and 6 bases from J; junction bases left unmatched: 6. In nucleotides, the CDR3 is TGTGCCAGCAGTTCTTTGGACAGGGGGAGTCAGCCCCAGCATTTT. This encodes CASSSLDRGSQPQHF.

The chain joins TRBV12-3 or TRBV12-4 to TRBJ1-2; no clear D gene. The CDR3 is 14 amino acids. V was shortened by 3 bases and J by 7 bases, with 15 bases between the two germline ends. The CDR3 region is CASSFGRGLVGYTF. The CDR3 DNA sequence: TGTGCCAGCAGTTTTGGACGAGGATTGGTTGGCTACACCTTC.

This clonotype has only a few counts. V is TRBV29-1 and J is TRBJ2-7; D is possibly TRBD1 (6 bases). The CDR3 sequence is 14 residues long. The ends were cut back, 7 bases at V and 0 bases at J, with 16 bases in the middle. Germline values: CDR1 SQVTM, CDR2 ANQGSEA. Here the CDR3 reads CSAQDREHSYEQYF. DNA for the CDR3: TGCAGCGCCCAGGACAGAGAGCACTCCTACGAGCAGTACTTC.